The next 32 T cell receptor beta chains were all read from a single sample in a study of shared clonotypes between healthy human individuals. This table comes from immunoSEQ multiplex PCR, and its TCRdb copy is limited to in-frame clones, with some not included. The repertoire holds 850,000 to 1,200,000 clones, with more than 60% as singletons. Sequenced sample: memory CD4+ T cells sorted from blood. Noted subset: CD45RA-negative fraction. The receptors were gathered from a man younger than 35 in good health.

CDR3 sequence reads: CASTIAGGLNTEAFF. CDR3 nucleotide sequence: TGCGCCAGCACCATTGCCGGGGGGCTGAACACTGAAGCTTTCTTT. The rearrangement joins TRBV5-1 to TRBJ1-1, with a weak D call TRBD1 (6 bases). CDR3 length equals 15 residues. Trimming stripped 6 bases from V and 0 bases from J, with 15 bases between. Germline V gene lookup returns CDR1 SGHRS and CDR2 YFSETQ.

The chain links TRBV29-1 to TRBJ2-3; D is undetermined. Trimming removed 7 bases at V and 6 bases at J, with 11 bases between. The germline V gene encodes CDR1 SQVTM and CDR2 ANQGSEA. The CDR3 runs 11 residues. In DNA, the CDR3 is TGCAGCGGTGATCTGGTGGATACGCAGTATTTT. As protein: CSGDLVDTQYF.

The chain has TRBV7-9 and TRBJ2-3; perhaps D is TRBD1 or TRBD2 (6 bases each). The germline CDR1 and CDR2 sequences are SEHNR and FQNEAQ (reference sequence). The CDR3 extends over 17 amino acids. V was clipped by 5 bases and J by 0 bases, with 18 bases between them. The CDR3 DNA reads as TGTGCCAGCAGCCCCCAAGGGGGGCGCTTCAGCACAGATACGCAGTATTTT. It specifies CASSPQGGRFSTDTQYF.

This clone was found once. In nucleotides, the CDR3 is TGCAGTGCTTCTGCGGGTGGTGGCTACACCTTC. Its translation is CSASAGGGYTF. The V gene is TRBV20-1, the J gene TRBJ1-2; D not resolved. Trimming removed 5 bases at V and 7 bases at J, with 11 bases between. The CDR3 extends over 11 amino acids. Germline loops: CDR1 DFQATT, CDR2 SNEGSKA (reference sequence).

The chain joins TRBV6-6 to TRBJ2-3, with D possibly matching TRBD2 (5 bases). Germline values: CDR1 MNHNY, CDR2 SVGAGI (reference sequence). This CDR3 has 13 residues. Trimming removed 4 bases at V and 1 base at J, with 6 bases between. In DNA form, the CDR3 reads TGTGCCAGCAGTTCCGGGGGCACAGATACGCAGTATTTT. It specifies CASSSGGTDTQYF.

V is TRBV9 and J is TRBJ2-5; 11 bases fit TRBD2. After removal of 4 bases from V and 5 bases from J, the junction contained 4 bases not matched to a gene. The germline V gene has CDR1 SGDLS and CDR2 YYNGEE. This CDR3 is built from 14 residues. Here the CDR3 reads CASSPGLAGETQYF. The CDR3, as DNA: TGTGCCAGCAGCCCAGGACTAGCGGGCGAGACCCAGTACTTC.

V gene TRBV6-6 combines with J gene TRBJ1-1; D ambiguous. The germline CDR1 and CDR2 sequences are MNHNY and SVGAGI (reference sequence). The CDR3 has 13 amino acids. The V end lost 6 bases, the J end lost 0 bases, and 8 bases lay between the germline ends. CDR3 DNA: TGTGCCAGCAGCAATTCTGTGAACACTGAAGCTTTCTTT. Translating it yields CASSNSVNTEAFF.

The V call is TRBV28, the J call TRBJ1-4; D ambiguous. The CDR3 is 15 residues long. The germline V gene encodes CDR1 MDHEN and CDR2 SYDVKM. Trimming left V 4 bases short and J 4 bases short, with 13 bases between. CDR3 DNA: TGTGCCAGCAGTTCGGGTTGGCGAGGTAATGAAAAACTGTTTTTT. Translated, it gives CASSSGWRGNEKLFF.

The J gene is TRBJ1-6, the V gene TRBV28, with D perhaps matching TRBD1 (6 bases). The V gene's germline CDR1 is MDHEN and CDR2 SYDVKM. The CDR3 is made up of 16 amino acids. With 5 bases removed from V and 1 base from J, the gap between germline ends came to 12 bases. CDR3 sequence: CASSPGVRSYNSPLHF. The CDR3 DNA reads TGTGCCAGCAGTCCAGGGGTAAGGTCCTATAATTCACCCCTCCACTTT.

This chain connects TRBV6-5 to TRBJ2-7; TRBD1 matches at 9 bases. This CDR3 comprises 16 residues. Germline CDR1 MNHEY, CDR2 SVGAGI. Trimming cost V 2 bases and J 4 bases; bases outside gene matches: 9. The CDR3 coding sequence is TGTGCCAGCAGTTACGGGGGACAGGGCTCCAGTTACGAGCAGTACTTC. This sequence encodes CASSYGGQGSSYEQYF.

The V gene is TRBV4-1, the J gene TRBJ2-2; 14 bases agree with TRBD2. The CDR3 has 17 amino acids. In germline, CDR1 is MGHRA, CDR2 YSYEKL. The J segment lost 8 bases and the V segment lost 3 bases, leaving 8 bases of the junction unmatched. The CDR3 sequence is CASSHEGLAGVGGELFF. For the CDR3, the DNA is TGCGCCAGCAGCCATGAGGGACTAGCGGGAGTTGGGGGGGAGCTGTTTTTT.

V gene TRBV30 combines with J gene TRBJ2-7; a possible D gene is TRBD1 (5 bases). CDR3 length: 14 amino acids. Germline V gene sequence: CDR1 GTSNPN, CDR2 SVGIG (reference sequence). V shed 2 bases and J shed 1 base, with 12 bases lying between them. The CDR3 region is CAWSLGVGSYEQYF. CDR3 DNA: TGTGCCTGGAGTCTAGGGGTCGGATCCTACGAGCAGTACTTC.

The J gene is TRBJ1-2, the V gene TRBV29-1; possibly TRBD1 for D (6 bases). The CDR3 extends over 13 amino acids. With 5 bases removed from V and 1 base from J, the gap between germline ends came to 11 bases. Germline CDR1 SQVTM, CDR2 ANQGSEA. CDR3 sequence (DNA): TGCAGCGTTACCACAGGGAGTAACTATGGCTACACCTTC. Translated, it gives CSVTTGSNYGYTF.

The chain recombines TRBV30 with TRBJ2-2; the match to TRBD2 covers 12 bases. The junction had 3 bases not matched to a gene; V was cut back by 4 bases and J by 3 bases. Germline V gene data show CDR1 as GTSNPN and CDR2 as SVGIG (reference sequence). The CDR3 loop spans 15 amino acids. CDR3 sequence: CAWIRLAGDTGELFF. The CDR3 nucleotides are TGTGCCTGGATTCGACTAGCGGGAGACACCGGGGAGCTGTTTTTT.

V gene TRBV2 combines with J gene TRBJ2-3; tentatively, D is TRBD2 (6 bases). The CDR3 contains 13 residues. The V gene's germline CDR1 is SNHLY and CDR2 FYNNEI. Trimming cost V 6 bases and J 8 bases, with 15 bases left between them. The CDR3 DNA follows: TGTGCCAGCAGCCGGGGGATGGAGGTTACGCAGTATTTT. Its translation: CASSRGMEVTQYF.

CDR3 residues: CASSEAPTLYGYTF. CDR3 coding DNA: TGTGCCAGCAGTGAAGCTCCCACCTTATATGGCTACACCTTC. The V gene is TRBV2, the J gene TRBJ1-2, with D uncertain. This CDR3 has 14 amino acids. Germline CDR1 SNHLY, CDR2 FYNNEI. V lost 0 bases and J lost 5, with 10 bases in between.

The chain is built from TRBV30 and TRBJ2-1; unclear D gene. The CDR3 has 13 amino acids. Germline V gene data show CDR1 as GTSNPN and CDR2 as SVGIG (reference sequence). Trimming left V 2 bases short and J 4 bases short, with 9 bases between. The DNA of the CDR3 is TGTGCCTGGAGTTCCCACAGTTACAATGAGCAGTTCTTC. It specifies CAWSSHSYNEQFF.

The chain recombines TRBV18 with TRBJ2-1; the match to TRBD2 covers 14 bases. The CDR3 consists of 20 residues. Germline loops: CDR1 KGHSH, CDR2 LQKENI. Germline trimming cut 4 bases from V and 7 bases from J; bases unmatched to any gene: 18. CDR3 in DNA: TGTGCCAGCTCACGTAATACCGATGCCGGGACTAGCGGGAGAAGAAATGAGCAGTTCTTC. It codes for CASSRNTDAGTSGRRNEQFF.

This clone was picked up a small number of times. This chain joins TRBV6-5 and TRBJ1-3; no reliable D call. Per germline, CDR1 MNHEY and CDR2 SVGAGI. Trimming cost V 6 bases and J 0 bases, with 9 bases left between them. This CDR3 has 14 residues. The CDR3 loop is CASSDPRSGNTIYF. The CDR3 nucleotides read TGTGCCAGCAGCGACCCTCGCTCTGGAAACACCATATATTTT.

The rearrangement uses TRBV6-6 and TRBJ2-7; a possible D gene is TRBD2 (6 bases). Germline loops: CDR1 MNHNY, CDR2 SVGAGI (reference sequence). The CDR3 sequence is 12 residues long. Trimming removed 7 bases from V and 2 bases from J, with 9 bases in between. CDR3 protein: CASTREPYEQYF. CDR3 sequence (DNA): TGTGCCAGCACCCGGGAGCCCTACGAGCAGTACTTC.

The V gene is TRBV5-1, the J gene TRBJ2-1; D not certain. Germline V lookup: CDR1 SGHRS, CDR2 YFSETQ. The CDR3 is 14 amino acids. V gave up 7 bases and J gave up 3 bases, with 14 bases separating them. CDR3 amino acids: CASRDIPGYNEQFF. CDR3 in DNA: TGCGCCAGCCGTGACATTCCGGGCTACAATGAGCAGTTCTTC.

The gene calls are TRBV11-2 and TRBJ2-5; D uncertain. The CDR3 is 16 residues long. Trimming removed 0 bases at V and 6 bases at J, with 17 bases between. Germline CDR1 and CDR2: SGHAT and FQNNGV. The chain's CDR3 is CASSLDPGRLQQTQYF. The DNA of the CDR3 is TGTGCCAGCAGCTTAGATCCGGGCAGGCTTCAGCAGACCCAGTACTTC.

The genes are TRBV5-1 and TRBJ2-2, with D possibly matching TRBD2 (5 bases). This CDR3 has 15 residues. Trimming removed 0 bases at V and 2 bases at J, with 8 bases between. Germline CDR1 is SGHRS and CDR2 is YFSETQ. The CDR3 nucleotides read TGCGCCAGCAGCTTGGCTAGCTCCAACACCGGGGAGCTGTTTTTT. Protein product: CASSLASSNTGELFF.

The chain employs TRBV7-2 and TRBJ1-5; 7 bases align to TRBD1. The CDR3 is 18 amino acids. The germline gives CDR1 SGHTA, CDR2 FQGNSA. Trimming cost V 5 bases and J 0 bases; bases outside gene matches: 13. CDR3 nucleotide sequence: TGTGCCAGCAGCCGCACGGGACAGCTTACCTATAGCAATCAGCCCCAGCATTTT. It specifies CASSRTGQLTYSNQPQHF.

The chain carries TRBV19 and TRBJ2-7; 9 nucleotides line up with TRBD1. V shed 8 bases, J shed 7 bases, and the junction held 3 bases outside the gene matches. This CDR3 has 11 amino acids. Germline V lookup: CDR1 LNHDA, CDR2 SQIVND (reference sequence). The CDR3 sequence is CASGTGSEQYF. The DNA for the CDR3 is TGTGCCAGTGGGACAGGGAGTGAGCAGTACTTC.

The chain has TRBV5-4 and TRBJ2-7; 9 nucleotides align to TRBD1. The CDR3 contains 14 residues. J lost 5 bases, V lost 3 bases, and 6 bases had no gene match. The germline V gene encodes CDR1 SGHNT and CDR2 YYREEE (reference sequence). The CDR3, as DNA: TGTGCCAGCAGCTCCCCGGGACAGGGCGACGAGCAGTACTTC. This gives the protein CASSSPGQGDEQYF.

The rearrangement joins TRBV5-1 to TRBJ1-5; D perhaps matches TRBD1 (5 bases). Deletions cut 5 bases from V and 1 base from J, with 10 bases between. The CDR3 runs to 14 residues. CDR1 is SGHRS and CDR2 is YFSETQ in the germline V gene. This CDR3 is CASRAQGSNQPQHF. The CDR3 DNA reads TGCGCCAGCAGAGCGCAGGGAAGCAATCAGCCCCAGCATTTT.

V and J are TRBV4-1 and TRBJ2-1; TRBD2 matches at 8 bases. This CDR3 comprises 18 residues. Germline V CDR1 and CDR2: MGHRA, YSYEKL. The V segment lost 4 bases and the J segment 0 bases; nucleotides outside the gene matches: 11. The CDR3 spells CASSLGLGSGSSYNEQFF. Written as DNA, the CDR3 is TGCGCCAGCAGCCTTGGGCTGGGGAGCGGGAGCTCCTACAATGAGCAGTTCTTC.

This chain joins TRBV10-2 and TRBJ1-3, with 7 bases lining up with TRBD1. CDR1 is WSHSY and CDR2 is SAAADI in the germline V gene. There are 16 residues in the CDR3. V trimming: 3 bases; J trimming: 3 bases; junction bases outside the gene matches: 8. CDR3 nucleotide sequence: TGCGCCAGCAGTGATCGGCAGGGGGGTCTTGGAAACACCATATATTTT. Amino acid sequence: CASSDRQGGLGNTIYF.

The chain couples TRBV19 to TRBJ1-5; D gene unclear. Looked up from germline, CDR1 is LNHDA and CDR2 is SQIVND (reference sequence). Between the trimmed V and J ends, which lost 7 bases and 4 bases, there was a span of 17 bases. The length of the CDR3 is 15 residues. The CDR3 nucleotides read TGTGCCAGTACTATGGGAGGCAGCCTAAATCAGCCCCAGCATTTT. This encodes CASTMGGSLNQPQHF.

Only a few counts were recorded for this clone. The V call is TRBV10-3, the J call TRBJ1-5, with D hard to call. Per germline, CDR1 ENHRY and CDR2 SYGVKD. V was shortened by 2 bases and J by 0 bases, with 8 bases between the two germline ends. CDR3 size: 15 residues. The CDR3 bases are TGTGCCATCAGTGAGAGTGACAATAGCAATCAGCCCCAGCATTTT. Translated: CAISESDNSNQPQHF.

This clone occurred a few times. The rearrangement joins TRBV5-4 to TRBJ2-1; tentatively, D is TRBD1 or TRBD2 (5 bases each). V gave up 9 bases and J gave up 5 bases, with 21 bases separating them. The germline V gene has CDR1 SGHNT and CDR2 YYREEE (reference sequence). CDR3 size: 15 residues. The CDR3 region has the DNA TGTGCCACTACCGAAGCGACCCGAGGGGACAATGAGCAGTTCTTC. As protein: CATTEATRGDNEQFF.